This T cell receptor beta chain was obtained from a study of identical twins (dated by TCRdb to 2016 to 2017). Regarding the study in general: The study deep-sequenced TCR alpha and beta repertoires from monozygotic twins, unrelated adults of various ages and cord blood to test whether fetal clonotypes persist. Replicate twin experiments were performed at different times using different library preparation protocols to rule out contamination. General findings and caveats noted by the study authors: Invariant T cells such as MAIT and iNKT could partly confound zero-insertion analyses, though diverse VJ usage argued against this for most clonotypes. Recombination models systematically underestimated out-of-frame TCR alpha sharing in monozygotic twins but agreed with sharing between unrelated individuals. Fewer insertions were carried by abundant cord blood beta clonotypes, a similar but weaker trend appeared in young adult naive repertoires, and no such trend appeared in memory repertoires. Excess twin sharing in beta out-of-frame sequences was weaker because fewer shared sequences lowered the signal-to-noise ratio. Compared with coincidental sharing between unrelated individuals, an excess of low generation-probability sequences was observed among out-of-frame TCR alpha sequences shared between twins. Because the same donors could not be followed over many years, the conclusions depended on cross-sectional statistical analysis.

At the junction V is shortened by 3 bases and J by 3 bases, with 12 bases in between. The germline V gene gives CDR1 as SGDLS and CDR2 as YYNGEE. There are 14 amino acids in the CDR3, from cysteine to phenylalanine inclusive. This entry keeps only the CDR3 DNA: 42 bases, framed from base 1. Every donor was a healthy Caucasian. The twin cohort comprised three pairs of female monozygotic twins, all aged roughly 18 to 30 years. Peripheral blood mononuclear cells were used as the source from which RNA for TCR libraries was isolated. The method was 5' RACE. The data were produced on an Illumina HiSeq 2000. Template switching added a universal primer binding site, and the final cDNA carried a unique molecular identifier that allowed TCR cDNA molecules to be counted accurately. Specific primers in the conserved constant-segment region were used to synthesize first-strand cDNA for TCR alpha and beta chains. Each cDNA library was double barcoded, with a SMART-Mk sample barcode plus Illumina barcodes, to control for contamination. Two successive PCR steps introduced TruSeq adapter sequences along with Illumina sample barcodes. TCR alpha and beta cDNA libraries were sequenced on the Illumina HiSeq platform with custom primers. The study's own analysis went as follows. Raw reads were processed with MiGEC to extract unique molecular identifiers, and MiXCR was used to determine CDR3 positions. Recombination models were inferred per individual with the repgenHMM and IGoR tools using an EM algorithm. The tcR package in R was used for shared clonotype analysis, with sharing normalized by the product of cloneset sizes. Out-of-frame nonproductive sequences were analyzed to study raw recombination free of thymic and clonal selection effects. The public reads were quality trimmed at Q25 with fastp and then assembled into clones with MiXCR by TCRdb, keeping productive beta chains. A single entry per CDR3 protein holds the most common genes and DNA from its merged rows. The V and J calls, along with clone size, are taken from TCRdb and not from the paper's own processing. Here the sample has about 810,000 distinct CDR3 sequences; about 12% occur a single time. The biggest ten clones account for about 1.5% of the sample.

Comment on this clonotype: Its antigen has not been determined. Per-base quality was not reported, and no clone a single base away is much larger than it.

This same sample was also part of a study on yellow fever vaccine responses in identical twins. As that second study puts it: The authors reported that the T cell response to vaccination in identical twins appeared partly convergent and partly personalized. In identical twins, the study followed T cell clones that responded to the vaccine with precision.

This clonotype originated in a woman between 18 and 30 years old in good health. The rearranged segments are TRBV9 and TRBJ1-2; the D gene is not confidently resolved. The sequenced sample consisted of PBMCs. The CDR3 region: CASSATTDHYGYTF. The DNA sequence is TGTGCCAGCAGCGCAACAACAGACCACTATGGCTACACCTTC.